One and the same sample provided the 32 T cell receptor beta chains below, sequenced in a study of blood T cell repertoires in COVID-19 (dated by TCRdb to the early 2020s). Library generation was performed with the immunoSEQ multiplex PCR assay. Here the immuneACCESS table is served through TCRdb, limited to in-frame sequences with V and J called. Missing clones are a known gap in these copies; in checked studies unresolved V genes cover under half, and the rest lacks a known reason. The sample table contains fewer than 250,000 clones; only one count was recorded for 80% to 90% of them. The ten largest make up over 9.5% of the sample. Sequencing was performed on peripheral blood. These receptors came from a woman older than 75 with acute or convalescent COVID-19.

V and J are TRBV7-2 and TRBJ1-1, with a weak D call TRBD1 (5 bases). V was shortened by 4 bases and J by 1 base, with 16 bases between the two germline ends. The CDR3 runs to 16 residues. Germline assignment: CDR1 SGHTA and CDR2 FQGNSA. CDR3 nucleotides: TGTGCCAGCAGCTCGACCGGGACTGGAGGGAACACTGAAGCTTTCTTT. Translation gives CASSSTGTGGNTEAFF.

The chain has TRBV9 and TRBJ1-2; 8 nucleotides match TRBD1. Germline V CDR1 and CDR2: SGDLS, YYNGEE. V shed 1 base and J 6 bases; nucleotides not matched to a gene: 14. CDR3 length: 17 amino acids. CDR3 DNA: TGTGCCAGCAGCGTATTTGGTAGACAGGGGAATACCCATGGCTACACCTTC. Its translation: CASSVFGRQGNTHGYTF.

This chain uses TRBV4-1 with TRBJ2-3; TRBD2 is a possible D gene (6 bases). In germline, CDR1 is MGHRA, CDR2 YSYEKL. The CDR3 consists of 15 residues. V lost 1 base and J lost 1, with 9 bases in between. This CDR3 reads CASSQGGDGTDTQYF. In DNA, the CDR3 is TGCGCCAGCAGCCAAGGGGGGGACGGCACAGATACGCAGTATTTT.

The CDR3 region is CAIRPGDNYGYTF. DNA for the CDR3: TGTGCCATCAGGCCGGGGGATAACTATGGCTACACCTTC. The rearrangement links TRBV10-3 to TRBJ1-2; possibly TRBD1 for D (5 bases). The CDR3 extends over 13 amino acids. Germline CDR1 reads ENHRY; CDR2 reads SYGVKD. Trimming pared 6 bases from V and 1 base from J, leaving 9 bases between.

The chain links TRBV19 to TRBJ1-4; TRBD1 aligns across 11 bases. The V gene end was trimmed by 5 bases and the J gene end by 6 bases; junction bases not matched to a gene: 5. Germline-derived CDR1 and CDR2 are LNHDA and SQIVND (reference sequence). The CDR3 loop spans 15 amino acids. This chain's CDR3 is CASSGPGQGDEKLFF. CDR3 DNA sequence: TGTGCCAGTAGTGGGCCGGGACAGGGGGATGAAAAACTGTTTTTT.

The V and J genes are TRBV13 and TRBJ1-2; D remains unclear. The germline CDR1 and CDR2 sequences are PRHDT and FYEKMQ (reference sequence). The CDR3 totals 15 residues. The V gene lost 4 bases and the J gene lost 2 bases, with 14 bases spanning the gap. This chain's CDR3 is CASSSKGDGNYGYTF. CDR3 sequence (DNA): TGTGCCAGCAGCTCCAAAGGCGACGGGAACTATGGCTACACCTTC.

On this clone: One junction end does not reproduce the germline sequence, and a read error may be involved. This sequence joins TRBV2 and TRBJ1-1; perhaps TRBD1 as D (5 bases). The CDR3 sequence is 11 residues long. CDR1 is SNHLY and CDR2 is FYNNEI in the germline V gene. CDR3 region: CASSEGTGDRF. The CDR3 DNA reads TGTGCCAGCAGTGAGGGGACGGGAGACCGTTTT.

J is TRBJ2-2 and V is TRBV9; 7 bases are a match to TRBD2. The CDR3 runs to 15 residues. Germline V gene sequence: CDR1 SGDLS, CDR2 YYNGEE. Trimming at V came to 2 bases and at J to 4 bases, leaving 5 bases not matched to a gene. The CDR3 reads CASSVGGIATGELFF. CDR3 nucleotides: TGTGCCAGCAGCGTGGGAGGGATCGCCACCGGGGAGCTGTTTTTT.

The chain links TRBV5-5 to TRBJ1-6, with D uncertain. Trimming shortened V by 3 bases and J by 10 bases, and 17 bases separated the two germline ends. The CDR3 has 15 amino acids. CDR1 is SGHKS and CDR2 is YYEKEE in the germline V gene (reference sequence). The CDR3: CASSYPGSVGSPLHF. The CDR3 DNA is TGTGCCAGCAGCTACCCGGGATCCGTGGGCTCACCCCTCCACTTT.

The chain recombines TRBV6-4 with TRBJ2-2; 7 bases align to TRBD1. The length of the CDR3 is 16 residues. The germline V gene has CDR1 MRHNA and CDR2 SNTAGT. V was clipped by 6 bases and J by 2 bases; unmatched bases: 9. CDR3 coding DNA: TGTGCCAGCAGCTTGACAGGGCCCCCAAACACCGGGGAGCTGTTTTTT. Translating it yields CASSLTGPPNTGELFF.

The count of this clone is one. The rearrangement uses TRBV5-1 and TRBJ1-5, with a weak D call TRBD1 (6 bases). V was pared by 3 bases and J by 5 bases, with 18 bases between. Germline CDR1 and CDR2: SGHRS and YFSETQ. CDR3 length equals 16 residues. CDR3 residues: CASSYSPRGEDQPQHF. The CDR3, as DNA: TGCGCCAGCAGCTACTCCCCCAGGGGAGAGGATCAGCCCCAGCATTTT.

The rearrangement uses TRBV6-2 or TRBV6-3 and TRBJ1-1; 9 bases line up with TRBD1. This CDR3 comprises 17 residues. With 5 bases clipped from V and 1 base from J, the junction kept 11 bases outside the gene matches. Germline lookup yields CDR1 MNHEY and CDR2 SVGEGT. CDR3 in DNA: TGTGCCAGCAGTCGGGGACAGGGAGTCAGGAGGAACACTGAAGCTTTCTTT. It is translated as CASSRGQGVRRNTEAFF.

The chain links TRBV9 to TRBJ1-2, with a tentative D call TRBD1 (5 bases). This CDR3 has 14 amino acids. Germline lookup yields CDR1 SGDLS and CDR2 YYNGEE. V was clipped by 1 base and J by 2 bases, with 9 bases between them. CDR3 protein: CASSVQGTNYGYTF. In nucleotides, the CDR3 is TGTGCCAGCAGCGTACAGGGAACCAACTATGGCTACACCTTC.

The table lists this clone with a few counts. CDR3 loop: CASSLVAGDGYTF. CDR3 in DNA: TGCGCCAGCAGCTTGGTAGCGGGGGATGGCTACACCTTC. The genes are TRBV5-1 and TRBJ1-2; weak D call: TRBD1 (5 bases). V was clipped by 0 bases and J by 6 bases, with 9 bases between them. Germline-derived CDR1 and CDR2 are SGHRS and YFSETQ. This CDR3 has 13 residues.

V usage is TRBV7-9 and J usage is TRBJ1-4, with a tentative D call TRBD1 (5 bases). CDR1 is SEHNR and CDR2 is FQNEAQ in the germline V gene (reference sequence). The CDR3 runs 14 residues. V lost 5 bases to trimming and J lost 6 bases, with 13 bases between them. The CDR3 loop reads CASSEGRGDEKLFF. The CDR3 region has the DNA TGTGCCAGCAGCGAAGGGCGGGGCGATGAAAAACTGTTTTTT. Supplemented by reference TRBV7-9 and TRBJ1-4, the full variable domain reads DTGVSQNPRHKITKRGQNVTFRCDPISEHNRLYWYRQTLGQGPEFLTYFQNEAQLEKSRLLSDRFSAERPKGSFSTLEIQRTEQGDSAMYLCASSEGRGDEKLFFGSGTQLSVL.

This chain connects TRBV11-3 to TRBJ1-2; maybe TRBD1 (6 bases). Germline V lookup: CDR1 SGHNT, CDR2 YENEEA. This CDR3 comprises 18 residues. Trimming stripped 0 bases from V and 3 bases from J, with 20 bases between. In DNA, the CDR3 is TGTGCCAGCAGCTTAGAGGCCTTAGGGACACCACGGGACTATGGCTACACCTTC. Its translation is CASSLEALGTPRDYGYTF.

The V and J genes are TRBV28 and TRBJ2-3, with 9 bases that match TRBD2. Germline V gives CDR1 MDHEN, CDR2 SYDVKM. Unmatched junction bases numbered 9, after V lost 3 bases and J lost 5 bases. The CDR3 extends over 16 amino acids. The CDR3 reads CASSFGGGRARDTQYF. DNA of the CDR3: TGTGCCAGCAGTTTCGGCGGCGGGAGGGCCAGAGATACGCAGTATTTT.

The chain is built from TRBV14 and TRBJ1-2; maybe TRBD1 (6 bases). The V gene lost 2 bases and the J gene lost 6 bases, with 16 bases spanning the gap. The CDR3 has 15 amino acids. Per the germline V gene, CDR1 is SGHDN and CDR2 is FVKESK. The CDR3 here is CASSQYAQGVNGYTF. The DNA for the CDR3 is TGTGCCAGCAGCCAATACGCACAGGGAGTGAATGGCTACACCTTC. The full variable domain, its missing parts supplied by reference TRBV14 and TRBJ1-2, is EAGVTQFPSHSVIEKGQTVTLRCDPISGHDNLYWYRRVMGKEIKFLLHFVKESKQDESGMPNNRFLAERTGGTYSTLKVQPAELEDSGVYFCASSQYAQGVNGYTFGSGTRLTVV.

The chain uses TRBV27 and TRBJ1-3; D is uncertain. Germline CDR1 is MNHEY and CDR2 is SMNVEV (reference sequence). V gave up 4 bases and J gave up 4 bases, with 17 bases separating them. This CDR3 has 16 amino acids. The CDR3 DNA reads TGTGCCAGCAGTTCTTCCCTCCCCCGGCGGGGAAACACCATATATTTT. Encoded protein: CASSSSLPRRGNTIYF.

Only one count was recorded for this clone. Other DNA variants within this sample encode the same CDR3. The V and J genes are TRBV3-1 (or the pseudogene TRBV3-2) and TRBJ2-6; tentatively, D is TRBD1 (6 bases). The CDR3 consists of 15 residues. Germline lookup yields CDR1 LGHDT and CDR2 YNNKEL (reference sequence). V lost 9 bases and J 4 bases, leaving 16 bases between the germline ends. This chain's CDR3 is CASTNRVAGANVLTF. For the CDR3, the DNA is TGTGCCAGTACCAACAGGGTCGCCGGGGCCAACGTCCTGACTTTC.

This rearrangement joins TRBV6-5 to TRBJ1-6, with D possibly being TRBD1 (6 bases). The CDR3 sequence is 12 residues long. Deletions cut 5 bases from V and 7 bases from J, with 6 bases between. Per the germline V gene, CDR1 is MNHEY and CDR2 is SVGAGI. CDR3 sequence (DNA): TGTGCCAGCAGTAGGGGGAATTCACCCCTCCACTTT. Protein sequence: CASSRGNSPLHF.

This clone appeared a single time. The chain employs TRBV30 and TRBJ1-2, with D possibly TRBD1 on 5 matching bases. V lost 1 base, J lost 7 bases, and 13 bases lay in between. Germline loops: CDR1 GTSNPN, CDR2 SVGIG (reference sequence). The CDR3 length is 13 residues. CDR3 nucleotide sequence: TGTGCCTGGAGTGGGGACTCCCGGGGTGGCTACACCTTC. Amino acids: CAWSGDSRGGYTF.

The chain is built from TRBV5-1 and TRBJ1-1; maybe TRBD1 (6 bases). V lost 0 bases and J lost 1, with 7 bases in between. Germline lookup yields CDR1 SGHRS and CDR2 YFSETQ. This CDR3 contains 14 residues. CDR3 bases: TGCGCCAGCAGCTTGGGAGGGGGGAACACTGAAGCTTTCTTT. Protein product: CASSLGGGNTEAFF.

J is TRBJ1-1 and V is TRBV20-1; D remains unclear. CDR3 length: 10 amino acids. Germline loops: CDR1 DFQATT, CDR2 SNEGSKA (reference sequence). V lost 6 bases and J 1 base, leaving 3 bases between the germline ends. In DNA form, the CDR3 reads TGCAGTGCCGGGAACACTGAAGCTTTCTTT. Protein sequence: CSAGNTEAFF.

The V call is TRBV11-2, the J call TRBJ2-7; 10 bases fit TRBD2. The germline V gene encodes CDR1 SGHAT and CDR2 FQNNGV. Unmatched junction bases numbered 6, after V lost 1 base and J lost 0 bases. The CDR3 loop spans 17 amino acids. The CDR3 DNA is TGTGCCAGCAGCTTAGTTCGGGCTAGCGGGAGCTCCTACGAGCAGTACTTC. It yields the protein CASSLVRASGSSYEQYF.

The J gene is TRBJ2-3, the V gene TRBV15; D ambiguous. The V and J ends lost 0 bases and 5 bases respectively, with 9 bases between them. CDR3 length equals 14 residues. Germline assignment: CDR1 LNHNV and CDR2 YYDKDF (reference sequence). The CDR3: CATSRDSPGDTQYF. The DNA for the CDR3 is TGTGCCACCAGCAGAGATTCCCCGGGAGATACGCAGTATTTT. The complete variable domain, with remaining parts taken from reference TRBV15 and TRBJ2-3, reads DAMVIQNPRYQVTQFGKPVTLSCSQTLNHNVMYWYQQKSSQAPKLLFHYYDKDFNNEADTPDNFQSRRPNTSFCFLDIRSPGLGDTAMYLCATSRDSPGDTQYFGPGTRLTVL.

The chain employs TRBV5-1 and TRBJ1-1; the D is unclear. The CDR3 has 13 amino acids. The germline V and J ends were trimmed by 4 bases and 1 base, with 8 bases remaining between them. CDR1 and CDR2 (germline): SGHRS, YFSETQ. Written as DNA, the CDR3 is TGCGCCAGCAGCCCGCGGGGGAACACTGAAGCTTTCTTT. Its protein is CASSPRGNTEAFF.

The chain is built from TRBV19 and TRBJ2-7; 7 bases fit TRBD2. The CDR3 consists of 14 residues. Germline V lookup: CDR1 LNHDA, CDR2 SQIVND (reference sequence). Trimming removed 6 bases from V and 2 bases from J; junction bases left unmatched: 7. CDR3 nucleotide sequence: TGTGCCAGTAGACCGGAGGGAGGGCCCTACGAGCAGTACTTC. Its translation: CASRPEGGPYEQYF.

The chain couples TRBV18 to TRBJ1-2, with 8 bases matching TRBD1. The CDR3 has 14 residues. V trimming: 3 bases; J trimming: 3 bases; junction bases outside the gene matches: 3. Germline V lookup: CDR1 KGHSH, CDR2 LQKENI. CDR3 coding DNA: TGTGCCAGCTCACCGGCGACAGGGGACTATGGCTACACCTTC. Translation: CASSPATGDYGYTF.

The sample holds a few counts of this clone. The chain carries TRBV3-1 (or the pseudogene TRBV3-2) and TRBJ1-1; no clear D. V lost 2 bases, J lost 1 base, and 8 bases lay in between. CDR3 length equals 14 residues. CDR1 is LGHDT and CDR2 is YNNKEL in the germline V gene (reference sequence). In nucleotides, the CDR3 is TGTGCCAGCAGCCAAAATAGCCAGAACACTGAAGCTTTCTTT. Its protein product is CASSQNSQNTEAFF.

The rearrangement links TRBV7-2 to TRBJ1-6; a weak D match, TRBD1 (6 bases). Germline loops: CDR1 SGHTA, CDR2 FQGNSA. The CDR3 consists of 14 residues. Trimming removed 2 bases from V and 7 bases from J, with 9 bases in between. CDR3 residues: CASSLTGRNSPLHF. The CDR3 region has the DNA TGTGCCAGCAGCTTAACAGGGCGGAATTCACCCCTCCACTTT. The full variable domain, completed using reference TRBV7-2 and TRBJ1-6, is GAGVSQSPSNKVTEKGKDVELRCDPISGHTALYWYRQSLGQGLEFLIYFQGNSAPDKSGLPSDRFSAERTGGSVSTLTIQRTQQEDSAVYLCASSLTGRNSPLHFGNGTRLTVT.

Only a few counts were recorded for this clone. A much larger clone differs by one base, so this may be a read error. Distinct nucleotide sequences in the sample also encode this CDR3. The rearrangement joins TRBV3-1 (or the pseudogene TRBV3-2) to TRBJ2-5; the match to TRBD2 covers 9 bases. The CDR3 is 15 amino acids. Germline V gives CDR1 LGHDT, CDR2 YNNKEL (reference sequence). The CDR3 nucleotides read TGCGCCCGCATGGGGCGGGGGGGCGGCTCGGAGACCCAGTACTTC. Translating it yields CARMGRGGGSETQYF.